Presented here are 21 T cell receptor beta chains from one specimen sequenced in a study of T cells in Graves' hyperthyroidism and ophthalmopathy. Amplification of TCR beta CDR3 regions was performed using RNA transcripts as template. The primer set for the first-round RT-PCR of the TCR CDR3 was HTBI. From the multiplex PCR reads, TCRdb called clonotypes with MiXCR, one entry per CDR3 protein. The data contain hundreds of thousands of distinct CDR3 sequences, approximately 19% of them singletons. The specimen was blood. Receptors were obtained from a woman aged 18-29 years with Graves' hyperthyroidism.

Many counts were recorded for this clonotype. The genes are TRBV11-1 and TRBJ1-1, with D perhaps matching TRBD1 (6 bases). Deletions cut 5 bases from V and 4 bases from J, with 14 bases between. The germline CDR1 and CDR2 sequences are SGHAT and FQDESV (reference sequence). The CDR3 runs to 14 residues. The CDR3 nucleotides read TGTGCCAGCAGCCCAGGGGACGGGGGCACTGAAGCTTTCTTT. Translation gives CASSPGDGGTEAFF.

This clonotype was detected many times. The chain uses TRBV9 and TRBJ1-2; D uncertain. CDR1 is SGDLS and CDR2 is YYNGEE in the germline V gene. V lost 3 bases and J lost 8, with 26 bases in between. The CDR3 spans 17 residues. The CDR3 nucleotides are TGTGCCAGCAGCGCAAGCGTGGCAGGAGACCTTCCAAACGGCTACACCTTC. Amino acid sequence: CASSASVAGDLPNGYTF.

At least ten counts were recorded for this clonotype. The chain has TRBV2 and TRBJ2-2; D remains ambiguous. Germline CDR1 SNHLY, CDR2 FYNNEI. Trimming removed 6 bases from V and 4 bases from J, with 15 bases in between. This CDR3 has 15 amino acids. As DNA, the CDR3 is TGTGCCAGCAGCCCTCAGGATGGCGGCACCGGGGAGCTGTTTTTT. Its protein product is CASSPQDGGTGELFF.

This clonotype was seen many times. The rearrangement joins TRBV12-3 or TRBV12-4 to TRBJ1-2; D uncertain. Trimming took off 6 bases at V and 4 bases at J, with 6 bases between the two ends. The CDR3 loop spans 11 amino acids. DNA for the CDR3: TGTGCCAGCAGAGCCTCCTATGGCTACACCTTC. It codes for CASRASYGYTF.

There are a few counts of this clonotype. An end of the junction does not agree with germline; a read error may underlie this. The rearrangement joins TRBV7-9 to TRBJ2-5; no clear D gene. The CDR3 is made up of 14 amino acids. Germline V gives CDR1 SEHNR, CDR2 FQNEAQ (reference sequence). For the CDR3, the DNA is TGTGCCAGCAGCTTATTTGGGTCCCAAGAGACCAAGTACTTC. This sequence encodes CASSLFGSQETKYF.

This chain uses TRBV28 with TRBJ2-7, with D perhaps matching TRBD2 (6 bases). Germline V CDR1 and CDR2: MDHEN, SYDVKM. V was trimmed by 2 bases and J by 5 bases, leaving 13 bases between them. The CDR3 loop spans 14 amino acids. The CDR3 nucleotides read TGTGCCAGCAGTTTACTTTTTGGGGGGAACGAGCAGTACTTC. It is translated as CASSLLFGGNEQYF.

This clonotype was counted at least ten times. The chain couples TRBV6-1 to TRBJ2-5, with TRBD2 as a possible D gene (5 bases). The germline gives CDR1 MNHNS, CDR2 SASEGT. V lost 7 bases, J lost 5 bases, and 20 bases lay in between. The CDR3 spans 15 residues. This chain's CDR3 is CASTPGIRIGETQYF. Here the CDR3 DNA reads TGTGCCAGCACCCCCGGGATCCGGATAGGGGAGACCCAGTACTTC.

This clonotype appeared many times. The chain recombines TRBV27 with TRBJ1-1; D ambiguous. CDR3 length: 14 amino acids. V was shortened by 3 bases and J by 1 base, with 9 bases between the two germline ends. Germline V gives CDR1 MNHEY, CDR2 SMNVEV (reference sequence). CDR3 sequence (DNA): TGTGCCAGCAGTTTCGCGGGGAAGAACACTGAAGCTTTCTTT. This translates into CASSFAGKNTEAFF.

This clonotype was recorded at least ten times. CDR3 loop: CASSLRTGDSKTQYF. DNA of the CDR3: TGTGCCAGCAGTCTGCGGACAGGGGATTCGAAGACCCAGTACTTC. The genes are TRBV12-3 or TRBV12-4 and TRBJ2-5, with 9 bases matching TRBD1. The CDR3 is 15 amino acids. The V segment lost 5 bases and the J segment 6 bases; nucleotides outside the gene matches: 10.

The sample holds many counts of this clonotype. V usage is TRBV30 and J usage is TRBJ1-2, with D unresolved. The CDR3 extends over 13 amino acids. CDR1 GTSNPN and CDR2 SVGIG come from the germline V gene (reference sequence). V lost 2 bases to trimming and J lost 0 bases, with 7 bases between them. The CDR3 sequence is CAWSRVSNYGYTF. CDR3 in DNA: TGTGCCTGGAGTAGGGTCTCTAACTATGGCTACACCTTC.

This clonotype was recorded many times. An end of the junction does not agree with germline; a read error may underlie this. This chain joins TRBV6-1 and TRBJ2-4, with TRBD1 as a possible D gene (6 bases). The CDR3 contains 14 residues. Germline-derived CDR1 and CDR2 are MNHNS and SASEGT. CDR3 region: CASSEMNQGNIKYF. In nucleotides, the CDR3 is TGTGCCAGCAGTGAAATGAATCAGGGGAACATTAAGTACTTC.

This clonotype showed up many times. The gene calls are TRBV2 and TRBJ1-1, with TRBD1 as a possible D gene (5 bases). Looked up from germline, CDR1 is SNHLY and CDR2 is FYNNEI. This CDR3 has 15 amino acids. V dropped 6 bases and J dropped 0 bases, with 14 bases sitting between them. As DNA, the CDR3 is TGTGCCAGCAGAGGGACGGTGGCCATGAACACTGAAGCTTTCTTT. It is translated as CASRGTVAMNTEAFF.

The chain has TRBV12-3 or TRBV12-4 and TRBJ2-5; unclear D gene. The CDR3 runs 14 residues. V dropped 5 bases and J dropped 5 bases, with 15 bases sitting between them. In DNA, the CDR3 is TGTGCCAGCAGTCCAGTCAGGCTCGTGGAGACCCAGTACTTC. This encodes CASSPVRLVETQYF.

CDR3 nucleotide sequence: TGTGCCAGCAGCTTAGATCCGGGCACAGATACGCAGTATTTT. It yields the protein CASSLDPGTDTQYF. V usage is TRBV11-3 and J usage is TRBJ2-3; D is ambiguous. The CDR3 is 14 amino acids. Germline assignment: CDR1 SGHNT and CDR2 YENEEA. The V and J ends lost 0 bases and 1 base respectively, with 5 bases between them.

The chain combines TRBV12-5 with TRBJ2-5; no definite D call. The CDR3 totals 17 residues. Between the trimmed V and J ends, which lost 3 bases and 6 bases, there was a span of 23 bases. Germline CDR1 and CDR2: LGHNT and FRNRAP. CDR3 nucleotide sequence: TGTGCTAGTGGTTTTTGTAGTAACAGCAAATTTCTTAAGACCCAGTACTTC. The encoded protein is CASGFCSNSKFLKTQYF.

This clonotype was counted ten times or more. The chain combines TRBV7-8 with TRBJ1-2; D unresolved. The CDR3 is 12 amino acids. The germline gives CDR1 SGHVS, CDR2 FQNEAQ. Trimming stripped 1 base from V and 7 bases from J, with 7 bases between. CDR3 DNA: TGTGCCAGCAGCTTAGGGGCAGTTGGCTACACCTTC. It encodes CASSLGAVGYTF.

The DNA of the CDR3 is TGCGCCAGCAGCCCTTCGGGACAGGGGTTAGAGACCCAGTACTTC. Residues: CASSPSGQGLETQYF. The J gene is TRBJ2-5, the V gene TRBV4-1, with TRBD1 identical over 10 bases. CDR3 length: 15 residues. Looked up from germline, CDR1 is MGHRA and CDR2 is YSYEKL. The junction had 6 bases not matched to a gene; V was cut back by 4 bases and J by 4 bases.

This clonotype came up many times. An end of the junction does not agree with germline; a read error may underlie this. This chain joins TRBV29-1 and TRBJ2-7, with D perhaps TRBD1 (6 bases). Germline V gene lookup returns CDR1 SQVTM and CDR2 ANQGSEA. This CDR3 contains 14 residues. The DNA for the CDR3 is TGCGGCGTTGAAGATCCAGGGGTCCCCTACGAGCAGTACTTC. This encodes CGVEDPGVPYEQYF.

Many counts were recorded for this clonotype. The rearrangement joins TRBV4-1 to TRBJ2-2, with D possibly called TRBD1 or TRBD2 (7 bases each). Trimming removed 8 bases from V and 0 bases from J, with 16 bases in between. Germline values: CDR1 MGHRA, CDR2 YSYEKL. CDR3 length equals 16 residues. The CDR3 nucleotides are TGCGCCAGCCAGGGGGGGGGCATGTCGAACACCGGGGAGCTGTTTTTT. This translates into CASQGGGMSNTGELFF.

As regards this clonotype: No conserved phenylalanine or tryptophan ends this CDR3, so it is likely a read error. The chain employs TRBV6-8 and TRBJ2-3; D uncertain. CDR3 length: 15 amino acids. Germline CDR1 reads MNHGY; CDR2 reads SAAAGT. V was clipped by 3 bases and J by 6 bases, with 16 bases between them. The CDR3, as DNA: TGTGCCAGCAGTTATCGCGTGGGGATTGTGGATACGCAGTATTGT. It encodes CASSYRVGIVDTQYC.

This clonotype was counted many times. The genes are TRBV2 and TRBJ1-1; 10 bases match TRBD1. CDR3 length: 13 amino acids. V trimming: 10 bases; J trimming: 3 bases; junction bases outside the gene matches: 5. Per germline, CDR1 SNHLY and CDR2 FYNNEI. The CDR3 sequence is CATDRGRYTEAFF. The CDR3 nucleotides are TGTGCCACCGACAGGGGGCGATACACTGAAGCTTTCTTT.